A single sample gave rise to the 15 T cell receptor beta chains below, sequenced in a study of human T cells and chemical hapten exposure. MiXCR, run by TCRdb on the RACE reads, gives a single entry per CDR3 protein. The sample consists of roughly 180,000 distinct CDR3 sequences, 20% to 25% of them appearing once. Time point given: patch test 1, 2 weeks after DPC sensitization. Treatment here: therapeutic diphenylcyclopropenone sensitization with weekly scalp DPC. The starting material was whole blood, obtained in connection with sensitization to the hapten diphenylcyclopropenone (DPC). The receptors stem from a woman between 45 and 60 years old with alopecia areata. Some clones in this sample may be carry-over from other donors' samples.

The chain combines TRBV29-1 with TRBJ2-7; D is unclear. Germline-derived CDR1 and CDR2 are SQVTM and ANQGSEA. Trimming cost V 6 bases and J 2 bases, with 14 bases left between them. CDR3 length: 13 residues. The CDR3 region has the DNA TGCAGCGTGGGGAAGGGCTTTCCCTACGAGCAGTACTTC. As protein: CSVGKGFPYEQYF.

This clonotype occurred a few times. V is TRBV4-1 and J is TRBJ1-4; D might be TRBD1 (5 bases). CDR1 is MGHRA, CDR2 YSYEKL, per germline. Trimming removed 1 base from V and 6 bases from J, with 15 bases in between. The CDR3 has 16 amino acids. Here the CDR3 reads CASSQGWGKRDEKLFF. The CDR3 DNA follows: TGCGCCAGCAGCCAAGGATGGGGGAAACGTGATGAAAAACTGTTTTTT.

This clonotype was recorded a few times. V is TRBV7-6 and J is TRBJ2-2; 14 bases agree with TRBD2. The CDR3 has 16 amino acids. Germline V lookup: CDR1 SGHVS, CDR2 FNYEAQ. V gave up 5 bases and J gave up 4 bases; unmatched junction bases: 3. This CDR3 reads CASSLTSGRGTGELFF. The CDR3 nucleotides read TGTGCCAGCAGCCTGACTAGCGGGAGGGGCACCGGGGAGCTGTTTTTT.

The J gene is TRBJ2-1, the V gene TRBV5-1; 8 positions match TRBD2. The CDR3 is made up of 15 amino acids. The V gene end was trimmed by 4 bases and the J gene end by 4 bases; junction bases not matched to a gene: 7. The V gene's germline CDR1 is SGHRS and CDR2 YFSETQ. The CDR3 sequence: CASSRTGTSYNEQFF. Written as DNA, the CDR3 is TGCGCCAGCAGCCGTACCGGGACTAGTTACAATGAGCAGTTCTTC.

V gene TRBV5-1 combines with J gene TRBJ2-2, with TRBD2 matching 11 bases. The length of the CDR3 is 20 residues. V lost 0 bases and J lost 5; bases outside the gene matches: 15. Per germline, CDR1 SGHRS and CDR2 YFSETQ. The CDR3 reads CASSLAMGETSGSKTGELFF. The DNA for the CDR3 is TGCGCCAGCAGCTTGGCCATGGGCGAAACTAGCGGGAGTAAGACCGGGGAGCTGTTTTTT. The variable domain in full, with the rest retrieved from reference TRBV5-1 and TRBJ2-2, is KAGVTQTPRYLIKTRGQQVTLSCSPISGHRSVSWYQQTPGQGLQFLFEYFSETQRNKGNFPGRFSGRQFSNSRSEMNVSTLELGDSALYLCASSLAMGETSGSKTGELFFGEGSRLTVL.

The chain carries TRBV24-1 and TRBJ2-2; no firm D call. Trimming took 0 bases from V and 8 from J, leaving 3 bases between them. The germline V gene encodes CDR1 KGHDR and CDR2 SFDVKD. The CDR3 covers 12 residues. CDR3 DNA: TGTGCCACCAGTGATTTGAAGGGGGAGCTGTTTTTT. This gives the protein CATSDLKGELFF.

This chain links TRBV29-1 with TRBJ1-2; D is ambiguous. The germline V and J ends were trimmed by 1 base and 8 bases, with 8 bases remaining between them. The CDR3 is made up of 11 amino acids. CDR1 is SQVTM and CDR2 is ANQGSEA in the germline V gene. As DNA, the CDR3 is TGCAGCGTTGAAGCCTCGTGGGGCTACACCTTC. Its translation: CSVEASWGYTF.

The V gene is TRBV20-1, the J gene TRBJ1-6; D remains unclear. Trimming shortened V by 6 bases and J by 3 bases, and 18 bases separated the two germline ends. Germline CDR1 and CDR2: DFQATT and SNEGSKA (reference sequence). There are 16 residues in the CDR3. The CDR3 loop is CSAKKIKLNYNSPLHF. In nucleotides, the CDR3 is TGCAGTGCCAAGAAAATTAAGCTAAACTATAATTCACCCCTCCACTTT.

This clonotype has more than one count but fewer than ten. The rearrangement uses TRBV18 and TRBJ1-1; D is ambiguous. Trimming took 5 bases from V and 4 from J, leaving 8 bases between them. The germline V gene encodes CDR1 KGHSH and CDR2 LQKENI. The CDR3 covers 12 residues. CDR3 loop: CASSGVGTEAFF. DNA of the CDR3: TGTGCCAGCTCAGGGGTTGGCACTGAAGCTTTCTTT.

This clonotype was seen a handful of times. The CDR3 DNA sequence: TGTGCCAGCAGCCGTAGGATAGACGATGAGCAGTTCTTC. This gives the protein CASSRRIDDEQFF. This chain joins TRBV7-9 and TRBJ2-1; no firm D call. Germline lookup yields CDR1 SEHNR and CDR2 FQNEAQ (reference sequence). The ends were cut back, 5 bases at V and 8 bases at J, with 13 bases in the middle. The CDR3 loop spans 13 amino acids.

The V and J genes are TRBV5-1 and TRBJ2-1, with 7 bases identical to TRBD2. The CDR3 length is 16 residues. The ends lost 3 bases at V and 0 bases at J; junction bases unmatched: 6. Germline loops: CDR1 SGHRS, CDR2 YFSETQ. DNA for the CDR3: TGCGCCAGCAGCTCCTCTACTAGCGTCTCCTACAATGAGCAGTTCTTC. Translating it yields CASSSSTSVSYNEQFF.

This clonotype was picked up a small number of times. The V gene is TRBV20-1, the J gene TRBJ2-3; TRBD2 matches 9 bases. This CDR3 region has 13 residues. V shed 3 bases and J 8 bases; nucleotides not matched to a gene: 6. Germline-derived CDR1 and CDR2 are DFQATT and SNEGSKA (reference sequence). DNA for the CDR3: TGCAGTGCTAGCGTAGTAGCGGGAGCTACGCAGTATTTT. Protein: CSASVVAGATQYF.

V and J are TRBV29-1 and TRBJ2-1; TRBD2 aligns across 7 bases. The CDR3 covers 16 residues. CDR1 is SQVTM, CDR2 ANQGSEA, per germline. V was clipped by 4 bases and J by 3 bases; unmatched bases: 12. Written as DNA, the CDR3 is TGCAGCGTTGCCAATGTGGCTAGCGGCAACTACAATGAGCAGTTCTTC. Translating it yields CSVANVASGNYNEQFF.

The V gene is TRBV29-1, the J gene TRBJ2-5; D is uncertain. The CDR3 consists of 12 residues. Between the trimmed V and J ends, which lost 4 bases and 1 base, there was a span of 7 bases. Germline lookup yields CDR1 SQVTM and CDR2 ANQGSEA. The CDR3 sequence: CSVGVTQETQYF. The CDR3, as DNA: TGCAGCGTTGGGGTGACCCAAGAGACCCAGTACTTC.

This clonotype was detected a few times. The gene calls are TRBV9 and TRBJ2-3, with D unresolved. V shed 0 bases and J shed 0 bases, with 8 bases lying between them. CDR3 size: 15 residues. Germline loops: CDR1 SGDLS, CDR2 YYNGEE. CDR3 amino acids: CASSVDGSSTDTQYF. The CDR3 region has the DNA TGTGCCAGCAGCGTAGATGGGTCTAGCACAGATACGCAGTATTTT.